The clone carrying this T cell receptor beta chain was seen a handful of times. Its antigen is as yet unknown. V shed 2 bases and J shed 10 bases, with 6 bases lying between them. The CDR3 is 11 residues long. The record originates from a study of metastatic and nonmetastatic thyroid tumors. Overall study: Malignant thyroid and benign thyroid patients provided blood and tumor or nodule tissue whose repertoires were compared. Study-wide points: Within blood and tumor, benign nodules reportedly had significantly lower TCR beta diversity than malignant thyroid tumors did.

Among the patients, none had received any treatment before thyroid surgery. Original processing notes: Researchers built a distant-metastasis classifier for papillary thyroid cancer that drew on CDR3 differences across clinicopathological groups. TCRdb redid the clone calls on the PCR reads using MiXCR. TCRdb's processing, not the authors', yielded these V and J calls. Among around 6,600 clones, under 30% were seen once, and the ten largest hold approximately 15%. The sequenced sample consisted of adjacent normal tissue. The rearrangement joins TRBV12-3 or TRBV12-4 to TRBJ1-3; no definite D call. The clonotype comes from a male donor with papillary thyroid cancer or a benign thyroid nodule (not recorded which). Some clones in this sample may be carry-over from other donors' samples. DNA for the CDR3: TGTGCCAGCAGTTTAATGCGGACCATATATTTT. It specifies CASSLMRTIYF.